Following are 6 T cell receptor beta chains from one sample sequenced in a study of blood T cell repertoires in COVID-19. Sequencing used immunoSEQ multiplex PCR; TCRdb keeps in-frame clones, though not all of them. The sample has 250,000 to 350,000 clones, around 91% seen once; the top ten hold approximately 13%. Specimen: peripheral blood. These receptors all stem from a woman aged 55-69 years with acute or convalescent COVID-19.

This chain joins TRBV28 and TRBJ1-5; unclear D gene. Deletions cut 4 bases from V and 0 bases from J, with 13 bases between. The CDR3 length is 16 residues. CDR1 and CDR2 from the germline V gene are MDHEN and SYDVKM. Written as DNA, the CDR3 is TGTGCCAGCAGTTCCCCCCCCCAGTATAGCAATCAGCCCCAGCATTTT. Amino acids: CASSSPPQYSNQPQHF.

J is TRBJ1-4 and V is TRBV27; 10 nucleotides align to TRBD1. Losses at the gene ends were 4 bases for V and 7 bases for J; bases not matched to a gene: 3. In germline, CDR1 is MNHEY, CDR2 SMNVEV (reference sequence). This CDR3 has 14 residues. Written as DNA, the CDR3 is TGTGCCAGCAGTTCGGGACAGGGGTCTGAAAAACTGTTTTTT. This sequence encodes CASSSGQGSEKLFF.

The chain couples TRBV5-1 to TRBJ2-7; possibly TRBD2 for D (5 bases). CDR3 length: 14 residues. The germline CDR1 and CDR2 sequences are SGHRS and YFSETQ. Trimming took off 0 bases at V and 2 bases at J, with 9 bases between the two ends. The DNA for the CDR3 is TGCGCCAGCAGCTTGGATCCGGAGGCCTACGAGCAGTACTTC. It codes for CASSLDPEAYEQYF.

V gene TRBV12-5 combines with J gene TRBJ2-1; 9 nucleotides align to TRBD2. Germline-derived CDR1 and CDR2 are LGHNT and FRNRAP. V was pared by 1 base and J by 5 bases, with 6 bases of the junction left unmatched. CDR3 length: 16 residues. CDR3 region: CASGLATSGRNNEQFF. The CDR3 DNA follows: TGTGCTAGTGGTTTGGCCACTAGCGGGCGAAACAATGAGCAGTTCTTC. The full variable domain, in which reference TRBV12-5 and TRBJ2-1 provide the parts outside the CDR3, is DARVTQTPRHKVTEMGQEVTMRCQPILGHNTVFWYRQTMMQGLELLAYFRNRAPLDDSGMPKDRFSAEMPDATLATLKIQPSEPRDSAVYFCASGLATSGRNNEQFFGPGTRLTVL.

The chain combines TRBV18 with TRBJ1-2, with 8 bases lining up with TRBD1. CDR1 KGHSH and CDR2 LQKENI come from the germline V gene. The CDR3 loop spans 17 amino acids. V dropped 3 bases and J dropped 4; count of bases not matched to a gene: 13. The CDR3 sequence: CASSPQLGPDRVYGYTF. The DNA of the CDR3 is TGTGCCAGCTCACCCCAATTGGGCCCGGACAGGGTCTATGGCTACACCTTC.

The rearrangement uses TRBV4-2 and TRBJ2-1; 9 bases map to TRBD2. CDR3 length: 15 residues. Unmatched junction bases numbered 4, after V lost 3 bases and J lost 4 bases. Germline CDR1 and CDR2: LGHNA and YNFKEQ. CDR3 coding DNA: TGTGCCAGCAGCCAGCTAGCGGGGATTTACAATGAGCAGTTCTTC. It translates to CASSQLAGIYNEQFF.